This TCR beta chain was sequenced in a study of blood T cell repertoires in COVID-19. Study information: Collection of acute and convalescent COVID-19 samples took place in the United States, Italy and Spain. Sample material is recorded as cDNA or gDNA derived from T cells, B-cell-depleted T cells, or PBMCs.

Enrollees, roughly 18 to 90 years old, lived in approximately 24 US areas. Participants were placed into cohorts based on the clinical history they reported. The CDR3 sequence is 15 residues long. V lost 0 bases and J lost 1, with 9 bases in between. CDR1 LGHNA and CDR2 YSLEER come from the germline V gene. Here immunoSEQ multiplex PCR was the method, and the copy in TCRdb shows in-frame clones only, minus some. The sample records roughly 210,000 clones, roughly 87% being singletons. The rearrangement uses TRBV4-3 and TRBJ1-1; D is unclear. The sample was PBMCs or T cells enriched from blood (not recorded which). The sequence derives from a man under 40 in a cohort exposed to, infected with or recovered from COVID-19 (not recorded which). Here the CDR3 reads CASSQDRRGNTEAFF. The DNA for the CDR3 is TGCGCCAGCAGCCAAGATAGGCGGGGGAACACTGAAGCTTTCTTT.